This T cell receptor (beta chain) was recorded in a study of OX40 agonist ivuxolimab in advanced cancers. Germline loops: CDR1 SGHTA, CDR2 FQGNSA. The CDR3 sequence is 14 residues long. Trimming took 5 bases from V and 6 from J, leaving 13 bases between them. Only in-frame clones appear in the TCRdb table, and some are missing; sequencing was by immunoSEQ multiplex PCR. The sample contains 90,000 to 100,000 clones, 88% of which appear only once. The TCR originated in an adult with an advanced solid tumor such as melanoma, head and neck, liver or kidney cancer. The chain links TRBV7-2 to TRBJ2-2; D uncertain. The material sequenced was CD4+ or CD8+ T cells sorted from blood, taken in a trial of the OX40 agonist ivuxolimab. CDR3 bases: TGTGCCAGCAGCCCTGGCGGAAGATCCGGGGAGCTGTTTTTT. As protein: CASSPGGRSGELFF. Complete variable domain (other parts from reference TRBV7-2 and TRBJ2-2): GAGVSQSPSNKVTEKGKDVELRCDPISGHTALYWYRQSLGQGLEFLIYFQGNSAPDKSGLPSDRFSAERTGGSVSTLTIQRTQQEDSAVYLCASSPGGRSGELFFGEGSRLTVL.